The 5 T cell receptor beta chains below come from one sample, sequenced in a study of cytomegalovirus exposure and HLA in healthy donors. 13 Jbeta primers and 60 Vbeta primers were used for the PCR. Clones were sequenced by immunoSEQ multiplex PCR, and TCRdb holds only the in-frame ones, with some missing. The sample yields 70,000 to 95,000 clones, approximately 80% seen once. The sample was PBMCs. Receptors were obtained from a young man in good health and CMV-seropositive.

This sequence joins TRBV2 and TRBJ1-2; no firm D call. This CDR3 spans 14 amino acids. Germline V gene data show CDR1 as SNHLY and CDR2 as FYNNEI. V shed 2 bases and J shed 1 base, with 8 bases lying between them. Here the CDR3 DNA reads TGTGCCAGCAGTGAAAACGCAGATAACTATGGCTACACCTTC. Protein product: CASSENADNYGYTF. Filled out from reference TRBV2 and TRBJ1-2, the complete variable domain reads EPEVTQTPSHQVTQMGQEVILRCVPISNHLYFYWYRQILGQKVEFLVSFYNNEISEKSEIFDDQFSVERPDGSNFTLKIRSTKLEDSAMYFCASSENADNYGYTFGSGTRLTVV.

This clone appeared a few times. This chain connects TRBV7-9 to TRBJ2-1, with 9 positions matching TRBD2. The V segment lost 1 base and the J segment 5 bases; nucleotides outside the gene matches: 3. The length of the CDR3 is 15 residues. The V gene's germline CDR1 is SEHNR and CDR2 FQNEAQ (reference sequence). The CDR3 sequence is CASSLVGLANNEQFF. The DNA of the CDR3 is TGTGCCAGCAGCTTAGTCGGACTAGCGAACAATGAGCAGTTCTTC.

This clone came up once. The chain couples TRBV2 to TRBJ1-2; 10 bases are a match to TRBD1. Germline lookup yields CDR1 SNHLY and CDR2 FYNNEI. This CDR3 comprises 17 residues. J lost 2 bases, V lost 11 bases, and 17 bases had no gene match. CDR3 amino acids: CARYRGDRGRKNYGYTF. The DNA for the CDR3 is TGTGCCCGATACCGCGGAGACAGGGGGCGGAAGAACTATGGCTACACCTTC.

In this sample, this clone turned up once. As DNA, the CDR3 is TGTGCCAGCAGCCGCGGACTAGCGGTGAATACGCAGTATTTT. This gives the protein CASSRGLAVNTQYF. This sequence joins TRBV14 and TRBJ2-3; 10 bases fit TRBD2. Germline V gene data show CDR1 as SGHDN and CDR2 as FVKESK. Trimming at V came to 4 bases and at J to 7 bases, leaving 5 bases not matched to a gene. The CDR3 loop spans 14 amino acids.

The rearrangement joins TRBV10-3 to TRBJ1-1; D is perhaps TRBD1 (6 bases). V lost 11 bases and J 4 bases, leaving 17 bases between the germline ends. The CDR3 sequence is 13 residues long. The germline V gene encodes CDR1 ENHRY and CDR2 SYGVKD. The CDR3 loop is CAVQTGLGTEAFF. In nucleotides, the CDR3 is TGTGCCGTACAGACAGGCCTGGGCACTGAAGCTTTCTTT.